These 6 T cell receptor beta chains originate from one sample sequenced in a study of T cells after somatic rescue of genetic block. The data were produced by immunoSEQ multiplex PCR, yet TCRdb's version contains in-frame clones alone and is incomplete. Of 110,000 or so clones listed, about 90% were seen once; the top ten hold 1.4%. The sequencing sample was made of peripheral blood mononuclear cells (PBMCs). These receptors were taken from a woman aged 18 to 35.

The chain is built from TRBV4-1 and TRBJ2-7; 7 nucleotides agree with TRBD1. Unmatched junction bases numbered 9, after V lost 0 bases and J lost 4 bases. Germline CDR1 and CDR2: MGHRA and YSYEKL. The CDR3 spans 16 residues. CDR3 sequence reads: CASSQEKAGQAYEQYF. CDR3 DNA sequence: TGCGCCAGCAGCCAAGAAAAGGCTGGACAGGCGTACGAGCAGTACTTC.

This sequence joins TRBV4-1 and TRBJ2-3; 8 nucleotides align to TRBD1. The germline V gene has CDR1 MGHRA and CDR2 YSYEKL. There are 16 residues in the CDR3. J gave up 3 bases and V 1 base, and 6 bases lay outside the gene matches. This CDR3 reads CASSQVGDRGTDTQYF. For the CDR3, the DNA is TGCGCCAGCAGCCAAGTAGGTGACAGGGGTACAGATACGCAGTATTTT.

The V and J genes are TRBV28 and TRBJ2-7; 9 bases align to TRBD1. V gave up 2 bases and J gave up 11 bases; unmatched junction bases: 10. The CDR3 length is 14 residues. Germline lookup yields CDR1 MDHEN and CDR2 SYDVKM. The CDR3 DNA reads as TGTGCCAGCAGTTTAGATGGACAGGGGAATTATGAGTACTTC. Its protein is CASSLDGQGNYEYF.

The chain has TRBV6-4 and TRBJ2-7; maybe TRBD2 (5 bases). V lost 3 bases, J lost 0 bases, and 18 bases lay in between. CDR3 length equals 17 residues. The germline gives CDR1 MRHNA, CDR2 SNTAGT. The CDR3 loop is CASSDRGGLGGSYEQYF. The DNA of the CDR3 is TGTGCCAGCAGTGATAGAGGAGGCTTAGGCGGCTCCTACGAGCAGTACTTC.

This chain joins TRBV15 and TRBJ1-6, with D uncertain. Germline values: CDR1 LNHNV, CDR2 YYDKDF (reference sequence). This CDR3 spans 12 amino acids. Trimming left V 3 bases short and J 12 bases short, with 9 bases between. Written as DNA, the CDR3 is TGTGCCACCAGCAGGACACCGGGACCCCTCCACTTT. The encoded protein is CATSRTPGPLHF.

This clone occurred once. The chain combines TRBV4-3 with TRBJ2-5; either TRBD1 or TRBD2 may supply D (5 bases each). V gave up 1 base and J gave up 4 bases, with 16 bases separating them. Germline CDR1 and CDR2: LGHNA and YSLEER. The CDR3 has 16 residues. CDR3 nucleotides: TGCGCCAGCAGCCAAGGGGGGTCGATGACGGGAGAGACCCAGTACTTC. Protein: CASSQGGSMTGETQYF.